These 9 T cell receptor beta chains were sequenced from one sample in a study of blood T cells in healthy people across ages. A sample-barcoded 5' primer and a J-beta primer mix were used in a second PCR of about 6 to 11 cycles. Each CDR3 protein is one row after TCRdb ran MiXCR on the 5' RACE reads. The top ten clones hold roughly a third of a sample with fewer than 900,000 distinct CDR3 sequences, 45% to 50% of them seen once. The sequencing input was blood. The origin of the receptors is a woman aged 60 to 75 in good health.

The chain couples TRBV7-3 to TRBJ2-7; D unresolved. From germline, CDR1 is SGHTA and CDR2 FQGTGA. The ends were cut back, 5 bases at V and 3 bases at J, with 5 bases in the middle. The CDR3 sequence is 11 residues long. The CDR3: CASSRFYEQYF. The CDR3 DNA reads TGTGCCAGCAGCCGTTTCTACGAGCAGTACTTC. The full variable domain, rest sourced from reference TRBV7-3 and TRBJ2-7, is GAGVSQTPSNKVTEKGKYVELRCDPISGHTALYWYRQSLGQGPEFLIYFQGTGAADDSGLPNDRFFAVRPEGSVSTLKIQRTERGDSAVYLCASSRFYEQYFGPGTRLTVT.

The J gene is TRBJ2-7, the V gene TRBV28, with D perhaps being TRBD1 or TRBD2 (6 bases each). Germline CDR1 MDHEN, CDR2 SYDVKM. Trimming removed 7 bases from V and 1 base from J, with 14 bases in between. This CDR3 is 14 amino acids long. The CDR3 nucleotides are TGTGCCAGCATCCTAGGGGGGCGGTCCTACGAGCAGTACTTC. Its protein product is CASILGGRSYEQYF.

V and J are TRBV28 and TRBJ2-5; TRBD2 agrees at 8 bases. Germline V gives CDR1 MDHEN, CDR2 SYDVKM. V shed 8 bases, J shed 11 bases, and the junction held 19 bases outside the gene matches. The CDR3 is 15 residues long. CDR3 amino acids: CASAGYGRASDEQYF. Written as DNA, the CDR3 is TGTGCCAGCGCTGGGTACGGGAGGGCCTCGGATGAGCAGTACTTC.

The chain carries TRBV6-6 and TRBJ1-2, with a weak D call TRBD1 (6 bases). The CDR3 totals 15 residues. V was cut by 6 bases and J by 8 bases, with 22 bases left in between. Per germline, CDR1 MNHNY and CDR2 SVGAGI (reference sequence). The CDR3 sequence is CASSLTEQGLGGYTF. The CDR3 DNA follows: TGTGCCAGCAGCCTCACTGAACAGGGTCTCGGCGGCTACACCTTC.

The CDR3 DNA reads TGTGCCAGCAGGGTTGGACCGGATTCCTACGAGCAGTACTTC. Translated, it gives CASRVGPDSYEQYF. The rearrangement uses TRBV27 and TRBJ2-7; no firm D call. The CDR3 is 14 amino acids. Per the germline V gene, CDR1 is MNHEY and CDR2 is SMNVEV (reference sequence). The V gene lost 6 bases and the J gene lost 1 base, with 13 bases spanning the gap.

A few counts support this clonotype. V and J are TRBV20-1 and TRBJ1-2, with D hard to call. The CDR3 has 11 residues. Germline loops: CDR1 DFQATT, CDR2 SNEGSKA (reference sequence). V lost 5 bases, J lost 5 bases, and 9 bases lay in between. This CDR3 reads CSADAVYGYTF. CDR3 nucleotide sequence: TGCAGTGCTGATGCTGTTTATGGCTACACCTTC.

The chain uses TRBV20-1 and TRBJ2-1; TRBD2 aligns across 12 bases. V shed 1 base and J 1 base; nucleotides not matched to a gene: 5. Germline V gene lookup returns CDR1 DFQATT and CDR2 SNEGSKA (reference sequence). The CDR3 contains 17 residues. This CDR3 reads CSARALLAGGSYNEQFF. CDR3 coding DNA: TGCAGTGCTAGAGCTTTACTAGCGGGGGGATCCTACAATGAGCAGTTCTTC.

Only a few counts were recorded for this clonotype. The chain's CDR3 is CASSQDMREEQYF. The CDR3 region has the DNA TGCGCCAGCAGCCAAGATATGCGGGAGGAGCAGTACTTC. This chain uses TRBV4-3 with TRBJ2-7; 7 nucleotides line up with TRBD2. Germline loops: CDR1 LGHNA, CDR2 YSLEER. This CDR3 is 13 amino acids long. The V and J ends lost 0 bases and 7 bases, in that order; junction bases with no gene match: 3.

The table lists this clonotype with a count of one. The genes are TRBV7-2 and TRBJ1-4; D uncertain. V lost 0 bases and J lost 8, with 7 bases in between. Germline V gene data show CDR1 as SGHTA and CDR2 as FQGNSA. This CDR3 is 13 amino acids long. The CDR3 sequence: CASSLATKEKLFF. CDR3 DNA sequence: TGTGCCAGCAGCTTAGCGACGAAGGAAAAACTGTTTTTT.